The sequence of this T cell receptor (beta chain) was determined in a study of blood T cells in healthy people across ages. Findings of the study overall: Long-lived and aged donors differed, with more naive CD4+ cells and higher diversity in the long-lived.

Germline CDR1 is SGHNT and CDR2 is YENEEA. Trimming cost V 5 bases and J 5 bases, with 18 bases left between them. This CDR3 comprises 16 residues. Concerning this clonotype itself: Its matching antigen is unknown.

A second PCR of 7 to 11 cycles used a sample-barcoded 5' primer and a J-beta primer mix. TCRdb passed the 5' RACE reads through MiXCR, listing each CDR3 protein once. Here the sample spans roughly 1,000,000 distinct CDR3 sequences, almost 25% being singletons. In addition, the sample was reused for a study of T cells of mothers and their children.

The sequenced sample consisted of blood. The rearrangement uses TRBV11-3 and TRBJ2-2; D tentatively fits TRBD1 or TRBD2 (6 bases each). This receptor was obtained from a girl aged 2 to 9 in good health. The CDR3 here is CASSLGARAGTGELFF. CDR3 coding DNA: TGTGCCAGCAGCCTGGGGGCCAGGGCGGGAACCGGGGAGCTGTTTTTT.